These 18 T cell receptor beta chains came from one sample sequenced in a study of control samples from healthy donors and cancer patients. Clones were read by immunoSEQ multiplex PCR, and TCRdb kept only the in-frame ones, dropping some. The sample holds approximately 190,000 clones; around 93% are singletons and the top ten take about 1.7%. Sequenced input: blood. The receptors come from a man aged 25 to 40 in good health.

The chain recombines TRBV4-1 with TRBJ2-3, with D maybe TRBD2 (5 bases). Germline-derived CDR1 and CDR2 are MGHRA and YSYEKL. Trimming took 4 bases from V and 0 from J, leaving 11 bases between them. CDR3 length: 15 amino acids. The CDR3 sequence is CASSRTRTSTDTQYF. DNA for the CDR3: TGCGCCAGCAGCCGGACTCGGACTAGCACAGATACGCAGTATTTT.

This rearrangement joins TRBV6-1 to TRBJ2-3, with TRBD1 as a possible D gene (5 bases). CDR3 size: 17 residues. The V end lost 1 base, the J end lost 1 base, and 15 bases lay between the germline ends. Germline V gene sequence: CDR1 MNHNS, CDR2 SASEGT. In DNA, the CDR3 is TGTGCCAGCAGTGAAGGGGGCTGGGTGACAGGCACAGATACGCAGTATTTT. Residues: CASSEGGWVTGTDTQYF.

In nucleotides, the CDR3 is TGTGCCAGCAGCTTTCAGGGACCTAATGAAAAACTGTTTTTT. Translation gives CASSFQGPNEKLFF. The chain employs TRBV5-5 and TRBJ1-4; D is possibly TRBD1 (5 bases). V was pared by 2 bases and J by 3 bases, with 8 bases between. Germline V gene data show CDR1 as SGHKS and CDR2 as YYEKEE (reference sequence). CDR3 length: 14 residues.

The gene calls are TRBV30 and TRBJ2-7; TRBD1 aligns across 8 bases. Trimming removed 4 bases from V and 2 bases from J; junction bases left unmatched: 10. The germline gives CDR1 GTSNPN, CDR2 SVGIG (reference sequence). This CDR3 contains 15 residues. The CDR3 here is CAWNDPQGGAYEQYF. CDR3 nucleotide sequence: TGTGCCTGGAACGATCCACAGGGGGGTGCCTACGAGCAGTACTTC.

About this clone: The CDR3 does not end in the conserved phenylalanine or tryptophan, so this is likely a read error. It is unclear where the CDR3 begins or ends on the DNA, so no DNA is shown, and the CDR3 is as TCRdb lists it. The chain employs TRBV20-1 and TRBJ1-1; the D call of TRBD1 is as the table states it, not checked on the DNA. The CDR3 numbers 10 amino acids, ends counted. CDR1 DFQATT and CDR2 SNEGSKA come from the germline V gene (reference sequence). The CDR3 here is CSAIWPPNRI.

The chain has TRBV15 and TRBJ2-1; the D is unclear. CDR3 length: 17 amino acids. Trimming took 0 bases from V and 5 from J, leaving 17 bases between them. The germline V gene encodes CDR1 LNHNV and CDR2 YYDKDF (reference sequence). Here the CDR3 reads CATSRDTPPGVNNEQFF. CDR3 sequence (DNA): TGTGCCACCAGCAGAGATACCCCCCCTGGAGTAAACAATGAGCAGTTCTTC.

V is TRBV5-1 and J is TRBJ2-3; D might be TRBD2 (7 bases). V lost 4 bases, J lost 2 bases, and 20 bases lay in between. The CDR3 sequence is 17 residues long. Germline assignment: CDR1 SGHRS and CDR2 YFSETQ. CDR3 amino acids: CASSPMGGAAITDTQYF. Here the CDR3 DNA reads TGCGCCAGCAGCCCGATGGGGGGGGCCGCGATCACAGATACGCAGTATTTT. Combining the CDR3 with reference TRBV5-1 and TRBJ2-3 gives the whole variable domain KAGVTQTPRYLIKTRGQQVTLSCSPISGHRSVSWYQQTPGQGLQFLFEYFSETQRNKGNFPGRFSGRQFSNSRSEMNVSTLELGDSALYLCASSPMGGAAITDTQYFGPGTRLTVL.

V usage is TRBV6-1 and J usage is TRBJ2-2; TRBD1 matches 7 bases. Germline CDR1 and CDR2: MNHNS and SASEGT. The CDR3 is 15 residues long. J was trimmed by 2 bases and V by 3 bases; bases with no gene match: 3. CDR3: CASSEGTANTGELFF. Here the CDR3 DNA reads TGTGCCAGCAGTGAGGGGACAGCTAACACCGGGGAGCTGTTTTTT.

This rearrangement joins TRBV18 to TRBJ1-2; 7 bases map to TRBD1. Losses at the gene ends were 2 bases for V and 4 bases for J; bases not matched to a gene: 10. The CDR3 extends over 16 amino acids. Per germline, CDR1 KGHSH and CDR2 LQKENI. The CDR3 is CASSPAQAGGTYGYTF. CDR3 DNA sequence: TGTGCCAGCTCACCAGCCCAGGCAGGGGGAACCTATGGCTACACCTTC.

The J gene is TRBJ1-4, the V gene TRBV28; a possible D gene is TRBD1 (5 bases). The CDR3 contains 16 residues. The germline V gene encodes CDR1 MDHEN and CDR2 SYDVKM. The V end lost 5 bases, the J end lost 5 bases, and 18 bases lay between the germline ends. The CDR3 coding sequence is TGTGCCAGCAGTCTAATACGGGGGTACCCAAATGAAAAACTGTTTTTT. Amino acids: CASSLIRGYPNEKLFF.

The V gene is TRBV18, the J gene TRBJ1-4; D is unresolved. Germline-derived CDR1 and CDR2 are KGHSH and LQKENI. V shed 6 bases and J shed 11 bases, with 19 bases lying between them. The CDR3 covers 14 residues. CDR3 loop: CASSFGSGGVKLFF. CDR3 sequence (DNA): TGTGCCAGCTCGTTTGGTTCCGGAGGAGTGAAACTGTTTTTT.

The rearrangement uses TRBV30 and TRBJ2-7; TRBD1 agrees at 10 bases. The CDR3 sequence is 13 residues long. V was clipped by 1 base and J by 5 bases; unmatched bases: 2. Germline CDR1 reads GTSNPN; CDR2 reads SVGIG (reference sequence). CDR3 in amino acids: CAWSGTGGNEQYF. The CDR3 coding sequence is TGTGCCTGGAGTGGGACAGGGGGGAACGAGCAGTACTTC.

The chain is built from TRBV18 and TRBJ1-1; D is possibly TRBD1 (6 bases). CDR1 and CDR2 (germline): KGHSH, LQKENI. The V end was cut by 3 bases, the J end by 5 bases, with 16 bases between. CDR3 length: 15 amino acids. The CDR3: CASSPGAALRTEAFF. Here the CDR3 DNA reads TGTGCCAGCTCACCGGGGGCCGCATTGCGGACTGAAGCTTTCTTT.

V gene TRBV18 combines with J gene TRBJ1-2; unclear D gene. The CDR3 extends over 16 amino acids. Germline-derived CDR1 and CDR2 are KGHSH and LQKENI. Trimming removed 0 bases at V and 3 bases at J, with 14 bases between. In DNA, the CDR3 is TGTGCCAGCTCACCACCCGTTAGCCGAGATGACTATGGCTACACCTTC. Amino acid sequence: CASSPPVSRDDYGYTF.

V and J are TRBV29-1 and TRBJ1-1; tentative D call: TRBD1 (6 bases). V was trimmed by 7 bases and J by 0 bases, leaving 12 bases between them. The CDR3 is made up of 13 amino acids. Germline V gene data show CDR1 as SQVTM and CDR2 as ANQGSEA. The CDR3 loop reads CSALGQLNTEAFF. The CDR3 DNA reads TGCAGCGCCTTGGGACAATTGAACACTGAAGCTTTCTTT.

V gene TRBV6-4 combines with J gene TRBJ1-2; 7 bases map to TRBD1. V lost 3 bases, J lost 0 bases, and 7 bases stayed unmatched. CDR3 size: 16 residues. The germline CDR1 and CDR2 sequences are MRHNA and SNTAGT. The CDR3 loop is CASSEQSGTANYGYTF. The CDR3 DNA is TGTGCCAGCAGTGAACAATCCGGGACAGCTAACTATGGCTACACCTTC.

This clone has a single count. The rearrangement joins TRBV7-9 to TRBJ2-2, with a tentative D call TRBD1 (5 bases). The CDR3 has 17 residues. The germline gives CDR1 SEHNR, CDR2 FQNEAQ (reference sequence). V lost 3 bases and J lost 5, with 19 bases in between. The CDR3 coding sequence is TGTGCCAGCAGCTTTATCCCCCCGCAGGGTGGGACCGGGGAGCTGTTTTTT. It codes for CASSFIPPQGGTGELFF.

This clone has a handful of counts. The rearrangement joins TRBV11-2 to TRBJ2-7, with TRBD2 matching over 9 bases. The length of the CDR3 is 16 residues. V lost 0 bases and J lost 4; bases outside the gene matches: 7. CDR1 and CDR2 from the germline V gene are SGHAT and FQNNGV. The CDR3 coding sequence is TGTGCCAGCAGCTTAGATCAGGCGGGGGGGAGGTACGAGCAGTACTTC. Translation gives CASSLDQAGGRYEQYF.